The rows below give T cell receptor beta chains drawn from one sample of a study of T cells in Graves' hyperthyroidism and ophthalmopathy. MiXCR was run by TCRdb on the multiplex PCR reads, yielding one entry per CDR3 protein. The sample shows under 350,000 distinct CDR3 sequences, approximately 15% of them seen only once. Sequenced sample: blood. The receptors were gathered from a woman aged 55 to 70 with Graves' ophthalmopathy. Each CDR3 is given with its conserved first and last residue. D genes are given only for firm matches. Clone size is given for some rows only: seen once, a few or many times, or a class if the clone is expanded.

CDR3aa: CAWSANRGLSLNEKLFF
CDR3nt: TGTGCCTGGAGCGCCAACCGGGGCCTTAGTTTGAATGAAAAACTGTTTTTT
len: 17
d_gene: .
v_gene: TRBV30
j_gene: TRBJ1-4
abundance: .

CDR3aa: CASSPKRSPYEQYF
CDR3nt: TGTGCCAGCAGCCCTAAGCGGTCCCCCTACGAGCAGTACTTC
len: 14
d_gene: .
v_gene: TRBV7-9
j_gene: TRBJ2-7
abundance: many

CDR3aa: CSARDPRLAVPSYNEQFF
CDR3nt: TGCAGTGCTAGAGACCCAAGACTAGCGGTCCCCTCCTACAATGAGCAGTTCTTC
len: 18
d_gene: TRBD2
v_gene: TRBV20-1
j_gene: TRBJ2-1
abundance: many

CDR3aa: CASSLRRWTSGSSVSDTQYF
CDR3nt: TGTGCCAGCAGCCTGCGAAGGTGGACTAGCGGGAGTTCAGTTTCCGATACGCAGTATTTT
len: 20
d_gene: TRBD2
v_gene: TRBV7-2
j_gene: TRBJ2-3
abundance: many

CDR3aa: CASSPRLTTGNRGTQYF
CDR3nt: TGTGCCAGCAGCCCACGCCTAACGACAGGAAATCGGGGTACGCAGTATTTT
len: 17
d_gene: .
v_gene: TRBV7-9
j_gene: TRBJ2-3
abundance: .

CDR3aa: CSVEDSRTGGYEQYF
CDR3nt: TGCAGCGTTGAAGATTCAAGAACAGGTGGCTACGAGCAGTACTTC
len: 15
d_gene: .
v_gene: TRBV29-1
j_gene: TRBJ2-7
abundance: many

CDR3aa: CASSLRAGGGETQYF
CDR3nt: TGTGCCAGCAGCTTACGGGCGGGGGGGGGTGAGACCCAGTACTTC
len: 15
d_gene: TRBD2
v_gene: TRBV7-2
j_gene: TRBJ2-5
abundance: many

CDR3aa: CASRGLAGEAEQFF
CDR3nt: TGTGCCAGCAGGGGACTAGCGGGAGAAGCTGAGCAGTTCTTC
len: 14
d_gene: TRBD2
v_gene: TRBV7-2
j_gene: TRBJ2-1
abundance: .

CDR3aa: CAISYKNTEAFF
CDR3nt: TGTGCCATCAGCTACAAGAACACTGAAGCTTTCTTT
len: 12
d_gene: .
v_gene: TRBV10-3
j_gene: TRBJ1-1
abundance: .

CDR3aa: CSARGGWGTNHEQYF
CDR3nt: TGCAGTGCTAGAGGGGGCTGGGGGACCAACCACGAGCAGTACTTC
len: 15
d_gene: .
v_gene: TRBV20-1
j_gene: TRBJ2-7
abundance: many

CDR3aa: CASSEWGDGYTF
CDR3nt: TGTGCCAGCAGTGAGTGGGGGGATGGCTACACCTTC
len: 12
d_gene: .
v_gene: TRBV2
j_gene: TRBJ1-2
abundance: .

CDR3aa: CASQGNQPQHF
CDR3nt: TGTGCCAGCCAGGGCAATCAGCCCCAGCATTTT
len: 11
d_gene: .
v_gene: TRBV6-1
j_gene: TRBJ1-5
abundance: .

CDR3aa: CASRRDINTGELFF
CDR3nt: TGTGCCAGCAGGCGGGACATAAACACCGGGGAGCTGTTTTTT
len: 14
d_gene: .
v_gene: TRBV7-2
j_gene: TRBJ2-2
abundance: .

CDR3aa: CASSTGTGRGEKLFF
CDR3nt: TGTGCCAGCAGTACCGGGACAGGGAGGGGTGAAAAACTGTTTTTT
len: 15
d_gene: TRBD1
v_gene: TRBV12-3/TRBV12-4
j_gene: TRBJ1-4
abundance: .

CDR3aa: CASSQDRDVGEAFF
CDR3nt: TGTGCCAGTAGTCAGGACAGGGACGTCGGTGAAGCTTTCTTT
len: 14
d_gene: TRBD1
v_gene: TRBV19
j_gene: TRBJ1-1
abundance: many

CDR3aa: CASSAGTSGPQETQYF
CDR3nt: TGTGCCAGCAGTGCTGGGACTAGCGGGCCACAAGAGACCCAGTACTTC
len: 16
d_gene: TRBD2
v_gene: TRBV6-1
j_gene: TRBJ2-5
abundance: few

CDR3aa: CSARQALDRPQHF
CDR3nt: TGCAGTGCTAGACAGGCTCTGGATCGGCCCCAGCATTTT
len: 13
d_gene: .
v_gene: TRBV20-1
j_gene: TRBJ1-5
abundance: .

CDR3aa: CASSLTSGGANEQFF
CDR3nt: TGTGCCAGCAGCTTGACTAGCGGGGGGGCAAATGAGCAGTTCTTC
len: 15
d_gene: TRBD2
v_gene: TRBV7-2
j_gene: TRBJ2-1
abundance: many

CDR3aa: CSAKNLAGAYEQYF
CDR3nt: TGCAGTGCTAAAAACCTAGCGGGAGCCTACGAGCAGTACTTC
len: 14
d_gene: TRBD2
v_gene: TRBV20-1
j_gene: TRBJ2-7
abundance: few

CDR3aa: CAWSGGFSNQPQHF
CDR3nt: TGTGCCTGGAGTGGGGGTTTTAGCAATCAGCCCCAGCATTTT
len: 14
d_gene: .
v_gene: TRBV30
j_gene: TRBJ1-5
abundance: many

CDR3aa: CASSYTDKASGYTF
CDR3nt: TGTGCCAGCAGTTACACCGACAAGGCGTCCGGCTACACCTTC
len: 14
d_gene: .
v_gene: TRBV6-5
j_gene: TRBJ1-2
abundance: .

CDR3aa: CAISESSLYSPLHF
CDR3nt: TGTGCCATCAGTGAGTCGAGCCTTTATTCACCCCTCCACTTT
len: 14
d_gene: .
v_gene: TRBV10-3
j_gene: TRBJ1-6
abundance: few

CDR3aa: CASSRRDGENTEAFF
CDR3nt: TGTGCCAGCAGTCGGCGGGACGGCGAGAACACTGAAGCTTTCTTT
len: 15
d_gene: .
v_gene: TRBV12-3/TRBV12-4
j_gene: TRBJ1-1
abundance: many

CDR3aa: CATSVGGNEAFF
CDR3nt: TGTGCCACCAGTGTGGGGGGAAATGAAGCTTTCTTT
len: 12
d_gene: .
v_gene: TRBV10-3
j_gene: TRBJ1-1
abundance: .

CDR3aa: CASSDPTGVSNQPQHF
CDR3nt: TGTGCCAGCAGTGACCCGACGGGTGTTAGCAATCAGCCCCAGCATTTT
len: 16
d_gene: .
v_gene: TRBV6-4
j_gene: TRBJ1-5
abundance: .

CDR3aa: CASSLREIQEVPLGGYTF
CDR3nt: TGTGCCAGCAGCTTAAGGGAAATCCAGGAAGTCCCGCTCGGTGGCTACACCTTC
len: 18
d_gene: .
v_gene: TRBV7-2
j_gene: TRBJ1-2
abundance: few

CDR3aa: CASSQVAESTDTQYF
CDR3nt: TGTGCCAGCTCACAGGTTGCAGAGAGCACAGATACGCAGTATTTT
len: 15
d_gene: .
v_gene: TRBV18
j_gene: TRBJ2-3
abundance: .

CDR3aa: CASSLEIAGGRNTGELFF
CDR3nt: TGCGCCAGCAGCCTCGAGATAGCGGGGGGCAGGAACACCGGGGAGCTGTTTTTT
len: 18
d_gene: TRBD2
v_gene: TRBV4-3
j_gene: TRBJ2-2
abundance: few

CDR3aa: CASSLATTSGGAGYEQFF
CDR3nt: TGCGCCAGCAGCTTGGCCACGACTAGCGGGGGGGCCGGCTATGAGCAGTTCTTC
len: 18
d_gene: TRBD2
v_gene: TRBV5-1
j_gene: TRBJ2-1
abundance: many

CDR3aa: CASSFYRDRGLLEQYF
CDR3nt: TGTGCCAGCAGCTTCTACCGGGACAGGGGGCTCCTCGAGCAGTACTTC
len: 16
d_gene: TRBD1
v_gene: TRBV5-6
j_gene: TRBJ2-7
abundance: few

CDR3aa: CASSLAIGATGELFF
CDR3nt: TGTGCCAGCAGCTTAGCGATAGGAGCCACCGGGGAGCTGTTTTTT
len: 15
d_gene: .
v_gene: TRBV11-2
j_gene: TRBJ2-2
abundance: few

CDR3aa: CASTPGGFLSYEQYF
CDR3nt: TGTGCCAGCACCCCCGGCGGCTTCTTGTCCTACGAGCAGTACTTC
len: 15
d_gene: .
v_gene: TRBV7-2
j_gene: TRBJ2-7
abundance: many

CDR3aa: CASSLNAGGSYSNQPQHF
CDR3nt: TGTGCCAGCAGCTTAAACGCAGGGGGATCCTATAGCAATCAGCCCCAGCATTTT
len: 18
d_gene: TRBD1
v_gene: TRBV7-9
j_gene: TRBJ1-5
abundance: few

CDR3aa: CASSFTGSWAEETQYF
CDR3nt: TGTGCCAGCAGCTTCACCGGGAGTTGGGCTGAAGAGACCCAGTACTTC
len: 16
d_gene: .
v_gene: TRBV7-3
j_gene: TRBJ2-5
abundance: .

CDR3aa: CATSSPMTGTSGRQYTQYF
CDR3nt: TGTGCCACCAGCTCTCCTATGACAGGGACTAGCGGGAGACAGTATACGCAGTATTTT
len: 19
d_gene: TRBD2
v_gene: TRBV24-1
j_gene: TRBJ2-3
abundance: many

CDR3aa: CASSYSGGNSGNTIYF
CDR3nt: TGTGCCAGCAGTTACTCGGGGGGAAACTCTGGAAACACCATATATTTT
len: 16
d_gene: .
v_gene: TRBV6-5
j_gene: TRBJ1-3
abundance: many

CDR3aa: CASGYLAGDTYEQYF
CDR3nt: TGTGCCAGCGGATATCTAGCGGGAGACACCTACGAGCAGTACTTC
len: 15
d_gene: TRBD2
v_gene: TRBV28
j_gene: TRBJ2-7
abundance: .

CDR3aa: CASSIAVGHPLLEAFF
CDR3nt: TGTGCCAGTAGTATAGCGGTGGGACACCCCCTCCTTGAAGCTTTCTTT
len: 16
d_gene: .
v_gene: TRBV19
j_gene: TRBJ1-1
abundance: many

CDR3aa: CASNSEGPKYSGANVLTF
CDR3nt: TGTGCCAGCAACTCCGAGGGCCCTAAATACTCTGGGGCCAACGTCCTGACTTTC
len: 18
d_gene: .
v_gene: TRBV6-7
j_gene: TRBJ2-6
abundance: .

CDR3aa: CAWNGYTF
CDR3nt: TGTGCCTGGAATGGCTACACCTTC
len: 8
d_gene: .
v_gene: TRBV30
j_gene: TRBJ1-2
abundance: many

CDR3aa: CASSPLWGYGEKLFF
CDR3nt: TGTGCCAGCAGCCCCCTTTGGGGGTATGGTGAAAAACTGTTTTTT
len: 15
d_gene: .
v_gene: TRBV11-2
j_gene: TRBJ1-4
abundance: many

CDR3aa: CSASVNSYEQYF
CDR3nt: TGCAGTGCTAGTGTCAACTCCTACGAGCAGTACTTC
len: 12
d_gene: .
v_gene: TRBV20-1
j_gene: TRBJ2-7
abundance: many

CDR3aa: CASSAPPGVPDTQYF
CDR3nt: TGTGCCAGCAGCGCCCCCCCGGGGGTCCCAGATACGCAGTATTTT
len: 15
d_gene: .
v_gene: TRBV7-8
j_gene: TRBJ2-3
abundance: many

CDR3aa: CPSSPGTGSTDTQYF
CDR3nt: TGTCCCAGCAGCCCCGGGACAGGGTCCACAGATACGCAGTATTTT
len: 15
d_gene: TRBD1
v_gene: TRBV28
j_gene: TRBJ2-3
abundance: .

CDR3aa: CATSGDGYGYTF
CDR3nt: TGTGCCACCAGTGGAGATGGCTATGGCTACACCTTC
len: 12
d_gene: .
v_gene: TRBV24-1
j_gene: TRBJ1-2
abundance: .

CDR3aa: CASSNVRGTQYF
CDR3nt: TGTGCCAGCAGTAATGTCAGGGGGACCCAGTACTTC
len: 12
d_gene: .
v_gene: TRBV12-3/TRBV12-4
j_gene: TRBJ2-5
abundance: many

CDR3aa: CASSSHGGLGGFTYGYTF
CDR3nt: TGTGCCAGCAGTTCTCACGGAGGCTTGGGGGGCTTCACGTATGGCTACACCTTC
len: 18
d_gene: .
v_gene: TRBV28
j_gene: TRBJ1-2
abundance: many

CDR3aa: CASRVGGAETQYF
CDR3nt: TGCGCCAGCAGAGTTGGAGGGGCAGAGACCCAGTACTTC
len: 13
d_gene: .
v_gene: TRBV5-1
j_gene: TRBJ2-5
abundance: many

CDR3aa: CASKAGVNEQYF
CDR3nt: TGTGCCAGCAAGGCGGGAGTTAACGAGCAGTACTTC
len: 12
d_gene: TRBD2
v_gene: TRBV28
j_gene: TRBJ2-7
abundance: many

CDR3aa: CASSPMTASSGNTIYF
CDR3nt: TGCGCCAGCAGCCCAATGACCGCGAGCTCTGGAAACACCATATATTTT
len: 16
d_gene: .
v_gene: TRBV5-1
j_gene: TRBJ1-3
abundance: many